The 23 T cell receptor beta chains below come from one sample, sequenced in a study of blood T cell repertoires in COVID-19. Generated by immunoSEQ multiplex PCR, the TCRdb table keeps only in-frame clones and is missing some. This sample has around 80,000 clones, with 82% found just once. Material for sequencing was peripheral blood. All receptors come from a man aged 80 or over with acute or convalescent COVID-19.

J is TRBJ1-5 and V is TRBV7-8; 8 positions agree with TRBD1. CDR3 length equals 14 residues. Trimming cost V 2 bases and J 7 bases; bases outside gene matches: 4. The germline CDR1 and CDR2 sequences are SGHVS and FQNEAQ. In DNA form, the CDR3 reads TGTGCCAGCAGCTTATCGACAGGGGTCCAGCCCCAGCATTTT. As protein: CASSLSTGVQPQHF.

This rearrangement joins TRBV19 to TRBJ1-3, with unresolved D. Trimming shortened V by 3 bases and J by 4 bases, and 10 bases separated the two germline ends. CDR3 length: 14 amino acids. In germline, CDR1 is LNHDA, CDR2 SQIVND (reference sequence). The CDR3 DNA follows: TGTGCCAGTAGTATCAAGCAGGCGGGAAACACCATATATTTT. Its translation is CASSIKQAGNTIYF.

The chain combines TRBV27 with TRBJ1-5; TRBD1 matches at 8 bases. CDR3 length: 14 amino acids. J was trimmed by 2 bases and V by 6 bases; bases with no gene match: 3. From germline, CDR1 is MNHEY and CDR2 SMNVEV (reference sequence). CDR3 sequence: CASRGQVGNQPQHF. CDR3 DNA sequence: TGTGCCAGCAGGGGACAGGTAGGCAATCAGCCCCAGCATTTT.

Only one count was recorded for this clone. The chain uses TRBV7-6 and TRBJ2-7; D perhaps matches TRBD2 (6 bases). CDR3 length equals 16 residues. Germline V gene lookup returns CDR1 SGHVS and CDR2 FNYEAQ. V lost 5 bases to trimming and J lost 2 bases, with 19 bases between them. The CDR3 sequence is CASSPVGLDYTYEQYF. The DNA for the CDR3 is TGTGCCAGCAGCCCTGTCGGACTGGACTATACCTACGAGCAGTACTTC.

This chain connects TRBV27 to TRBJ1-6; TRBD1 might be the D (5 bases). The CDR3 has 16 amino acids. Germline V gene sequence: CDR1 MNHEY, CDR2 SMNVEV (reference sequence). Trimming removed 3 bases at V and 7 bases at J, with 16 bases between. The CDR3 nucleotides read TGTGCCAGCAGTTTCCGACCGGGACTGGGGAATTCACCCCTCCACTTT. It translates to CASSFRPGLGNSPLHF.

The chain uses TRBV30 and TRBJ1-5; 8 bases are shared with TRBD1. The trim removed 2 bases at V and 3 bases at J, leaving 3 bases unmatched. The germline V gene encodes CDR1 GTSNPN and CDR2 SVGIG (reference sequence). This CDR3 has 14 residues. CDR3 protein: CAWSPGQVNQPQHF. CDR3 sequence (DNA): TGTGCCTGGAGTCCGGGACAGGTCAATCAGCCCCAGCATTTT.

The chain has TRBV9 and TRBJ1-3, with TRBD1 matching 8 bases. This CDR3 region has 15 residues. In germline, CDR1 is SGDLS, CDR2 YYNGEE. Trimming at V came to 4 bases and at J to 6 bases, leaving 9 bases not matched to a gene. CDR3: CASSTSGQGENTIYF. For the CDR3, the DNA is TGTGCCAGCAGCACCTCAGGACAGGGTGAAAACACCATATATTTT.

CDR3 bases: TGTGCCAGCAGCTCGACAGGGGTGGATTCACCCCTCCACTTT. This encodes CASSSTGVDSPLHF. J is TRBJ1-6 and V is TRBV7-3, with 8 bases lining up with TRBD1. The ends lost 4 bases at V and 8 bases at J; junction bases unmatched: 4. Per germline, CDR1 SGHTA and CDR2 FQGTGA. The CDR3 spans 14 residues. The variable domain in full, completed from reference TRBV7-3 and TRBJ1-6, reads GAGVSQTPSNKVTEKGKYVELRCDPISGHTALYWYRQSLGQGPEFLIYFQGTGAADDSGLPNDRFFAVRPEGSVSTLKIQRTERGDSAVYLCASSSTGVDSPLHFGNGTRLTVT.

This chain uses TRBV11-3 with TRBJ2-7; D call uncertain. The CDR3 has 13 amino acids. Germline CDR1 is SGHNT and CDR2 is YENEEA. V was shortened by 8 bases and J by 7 bases, with 18 bases between the two germline ends. For the CDR3, the DNA is TGTGCCAGCTCACGTGAGTTCTACGGGGAGCAGTACTTC. Its translation: CASSREFYGEQYF.

The chain combines TRBV27 with TRBJ1-2; D is uncertain. The CDR3 runs to 16 residues. Germline V gives CDR1 MNHEY, CDR2 SMNVEV (reference sequence). V lost 5 bases to trimming and J lost 4 bases, with 20 bases between them. The CDR3 bases are TGTGCCAGCAGTAATTGGGAGTCGGGGAGGGCCTATGGCTACACCTTC. This codes for CASSNWESGRAYGYTF.

V gene TRBV3-1 (or the pseudogene TRBV3-2) combines with J gene TRBJ1-3; 9 nucleotides line up with TRBD1. From germline, CDR1 is LGHDT and CDR2 YNNKEL (reference sequence). V was pared by 1 base and J by 8 bases, with 6 bases of the junction left unmatched. The CDR3 is 15 amino acids. The CDR3 is CASSQGPGTGYTIYF. The CDR3 nucleotides read TGTGCCAGCAGCCAAGGGCCAGGGACAGGGTACACCATATATTTT.

The J gene is TRBJ2-3, the V gene TRBV5-1; possible D gene TRBD1, 5 bases. This CDR3 spans 14 amino acids. With 0 bases removed from V and 5 bases from J, the gap between germline ends came to 10 bases. Germline CDR1 SGHRS, CDR2 YFSETQ. In nucleotides, the CDR3 is TGCGCCAGCAGCTTGGTTCAGGGTGGAGATACGCAGTATTTT. It codes for CASSLVQGGDTQYF.

This CDR3 is CASSPRTGLRTEAFF. The CDR3, as DNA: TGTGCCAGCAGCCCCCGGACAGGGTTGAGGACTGAAGCTTTCTTT. This chain links TRBV11-2 with TRBJ1-1; 8 bases align to TRBD1. V shed 5 bases and J 5 bases; nucleotides not matched to a gene: 10. CDR1 is SGHAT and CDR2 is FQNNGV in the germline V gene. The CDR3 sequence is 15 residues long.

The J gene is TRBJ2-1, the V gene TRBV5-1, with 9 bases lining up with TRBD2. CDR3 length: 15 amino acids. Trimming removed 0 bases from V and 4 bases from J; junction bases left unmatched: 2. Per germline, CDR1 SGHRS and CDR2 YFSETQ. This CDR3 reads CASSLGLAEYNEQFF. Here the CDR3 DNA reads TGCGCCAGCAGCTTGGGACTAGCGGAGTACAATGAGCAGTTCTTC.

The chain couples TRBV11-2 to TRBJ1-6; possible D gene TRBD1, 5 bases. The CDR3 is 14 amino acids. CDR1 is SGHAT and CDR2 is FQNNGV in the germline V gene. Trimming left V 2 bases short and J 10 bases short, with 12 bases between. Here the CDR3 DNA reads TGTGCCAGCAGCTTAAATCAGGGTCTATCACCCCTCCACTTT. Protein sequence: CASSLNQGLSPLHF. The variable domain in full, completed from reference TRBV11-2 and TRBJ1-6, reads EAGVAQSPRYKIIEKRQSVAFWCNPISGHATLYWYQQILGQGPKLLIQFQNNGVVDDSQLPKDRFSAERLKGVDSTLKIQPAKLEDSAVYLCASSLNQGLSPLHFGNGTRLTVT.

V usage is TRBV14 and J usage is TRBJ2-1, with 12 bases that match TRBD2. Looked up from germline, CDR1 is SGHDN and CDR2 is FVKESK. Unmatched junction bases numbered 6, after V lost 3 bases and J lost 0 bases. This CDR3 contains 18 residues. CDR3 amino acids: CASSHASGGGSSYNEQFF. The CDR3 DNA is TGTGCCAGCAGCCACGCTAGCGGGGGGGGAAGCTCCTACAATGAGCAGTTCTTC.

The V gene is TRBV7-6, the J gene TRBJ2-5; no reliable D call. Deletions cut 4 bases from V and 1 base from J, with 7 bases between. The CDR3 consists of 13 residues. Germline V gene data show CDR1 as SGHVS and CDR2 as FNYEAQ. CDR3 sequence: CASSSPGQETQYF. The CDR3 nucleotides read TGTGCCAGCAGCTCCCCAGGCCAAGAGACCCAGTACTTC.

J is TRBJ2-7 and V is TRBV15, with TRBD2 identical over 8 bases. The V segment lost 4 bases and the J segment 2 bases; nucleotides outside the gene matches: 7. The CDR3 sequence is 15 residues long. Germline V lookup: CDR1 LNHNV, CDR2 YYDKDF (reference sequence). The CDR3 nucleotides are TGTGCCACCAGCACGGGGACTAGGGGGACCTACGAGCAGTACTTC. As protein: CATSTGTRGTYEQYF.

The chain uses TRBV7-8 and TRBJ1-5; no clear D. CDR3 length equals 14 residues. V lost 0 bases and J lost 5, with 8 bases in between. CDR1 is SGHVS and CDR2 is FQNEAQ in the germline V gene. The DNA for the CDR3 is TGTGCCAGCAGCTTAGCGCGGGCCGATCAGCCCCAGCATTTT. Translating it yields CASSLARADQPQHF.

The V call is TRBV3-1 (or the pseudogene TRBV3-2), the J call TRBJ2-3; 8 bases are shared with TRBD2. The CDR3 has 17 amino acids. The germline CDR1 and CDR2 sequences are LGHDT and YNNKEL (reference sequence). V lost 2 bases, J lost 0 bases, and 7 bases stayed unmatched. The CDR3 coding sequence is TGTGCCAGCAGCCAAAGGGCACTAGCGGCGAGCACAGATACGCAGTATTTT. This sequence encodes CASSQRALAASTDTQYF.

This chain joins TRBV5-1 and TRBJ1-2; 8 positions match TRBD1. Losses at the gene ends were 4 bases for V and 5 bases for J; bases not matched to a gene: 10. This CDR3 contains 15 residues. Looked up from germline, CDR1 is SGHRS and CDR2 is YFSETQ. In nucleotides, the CDR3 is TGCGCCAGCAGCGGCATGGCAGGGGGCGTGTATGGCTACACCTTC. Protein sequence: CASSGMAGGVYGYTF.

This chain connects TRBV7-3 to TRBJ2-3, with D unresolved. The germline CDR1 and CDR2 sequences are SGHTA and FQGTGA. The CDR3 extends over 14 amino acids. Trimming shortened V by 4 bases and J by 1 base, and 9 bases separated the two germline ends. The CDR3 reads CASSSQLGTDTQYF. As DNA, the CDR3 is TGTGCCAGCAGCTCCCAGCTAGGCACAGATACGCAGTATTTT.

This clone occurred once. The V gene is TRBV5-1, the J gene TRBJ1-3; no clear D gene. The V gene lost 0 bases and the J gene lost 0 bases, with 7 bases spanning the gap. Germline V gene data show CDR1 as SGHRS and CDR2 as YFSETQ. The length of the CDR3 is 15 residues. As DNA, the CDR3 is TGCGCCAGCAGCTTGGGACGGAGCTCTGGAAACACCATATATTTT. Protein product: CASSLGRSSGNTIYF.